This TCR beta chain appears in the sequencing data of a study of blood T cell repertoires in COVID-19. At the level of the study: COVID-19 samples, acute and convalescent, were from the United States, Italy and Spain. PBMCs, B-cell-depleted T cells, or T cells provided the cDNA or gDNA that made up the material.

The V segment lost 7 bases and the J segment 1 base; nucleotides outside the gene matches: 5. The CDR3 is 14 amino acids. CDR1 is LNHDA and CDR2 is SQIVND in the germline V gene (reference sequence). Cohort placement rested on clinical history that participants reported themselves. Sequencing was performed with immunoSEQ multiplex PCR; in TCRdb, only in-frame clones are kept and a portion is missing. The data hold about 340,000 clones, with 65% to 90% observed a single time. The TCR was taken from a woman in her forties with acute COVID-19. Sequencing was performed on PBMCs or T cells enriched from blood (not recorded which). J is TRBJ2-3 and V is TRBV19; TRBD1 matches at 7 bases. CDR3 bases: TGTGCCAGTACCTTCGACAGGGGCACAGATACGCAGTATTTT. Protein sequence: CASTFDRGTDTQYF. Together with reference TRBV19 and TRBJ2-3, the CDR3 gives the full variable domain: DGGITQSPKYLFRKEGQNVTLSCEQNLNHDAMYWYRQDPGQGLRLIYYSQIVNDFQKGDIAEGYSVSREKKESFPLTVTSAQKNPTAFYLCASTFDRGTDTQYFGPGTRLTVL.